These T cell receptor beta chains were read from a single sample in a study of blood T cell repertoires in COVID-19. Libraries were prepared by immunoSEQ multiplex PCR; TCRdb keeps only in-frame clonotypes and omits some of them. The data contain around 300,000 clones, approximately 84% of them seen just once; the ten biggest clones take up roughly 2.1%. Sequenced input: peripheral blood. The receptor set was obtained from a woman aged 25 to 45 who had recovered from COVID-19. Both conserved end residues are part of each CDR3. D genes are given only for firm matches. Rows may omit the clone size; those that give it use once, few, many or a size class.

j_call	v_call	clone_size	d_call	cdr3_nt	cdr3_aa
TRBJ1-1	TRBV5-4	NA	TRBD1	TGTGCCAGCAGCTTGGAGGCAGGGGGAAGGCCTGAAGCTTTCTTT	CASSLEAGGRPEAFF
TRBJ2-1	TRBV5-4	NA	NA	TGTGCCAGCAGCTTGGGAGTGGCAGGGCCCCACAATGAGCAGTTCTTC	CASSLGVAGPHNEQFF
TRBJ1-3	TRBV5-1	NA	NA	TGCGCCAGCAGCTTACCACCAGGGGACTCTGGAAACACCATATATTTT	CASSLPPGDSGNTIYF
TRBJ2-2	TRBV9	once	TRBD1	TGTGCCAGCAGCTCCAGAGGGGGACAGACAAACACCGGGGAGCTGTTTTTT	CASSSRGGQTNTGELFF
TRBJ2-7	TRBV4-1	NA	TRBD1	TGCGCCAGCAGCCAAACGGGACAGGGCGCCTACGAGCAGTACTTC	CASSQTGQGAYEQYF
TRBJ2-3	TRBV11-2	few	TRBD2	TGTGCCAGCAGCGTCCGGGGGGGAGGGCCTCAAGATACGCAGTATTTT	CASSVRGGGPQDTQYF
TRBJ2-2	TRBV7-3	NA	NA	TGTGCCAGCAGCTTAACCCCAACCGGGGAGCTGTTTTTT	CASSLTPTGELFF
TRBJ2-1	TRBV6-5	NA	TRBD2	TGTGCCAGCAGATCGGGACTAGCGGGTTACAATGAGCAGTTCTTC	CASRSGLAGYNEQFF
TRBJ2-3	TRBV10-1	NA	NA	TGCGCCAGCAGTGAAAGGCGGTCGGCTAACACAGATACGCAGTATTTT	CASSERRSANTDTQYF
TRBJ2-7	TRBV6-5	NA	NA	TGTGCCAGCAGTACCCGAGGGGGCTACGAGCAGTACTTC	CASSTRGGYEQYF
TRBJ2-3	TRBV6-5	many	NA	TGTGCCAGCAAGCCTAGCGGCACAGATACGCAGTATTTT	CASKPSGTDTQYF
TRBJ1-2	TRBV12-3/TRBV12-4	NA	TRBD1	TGTGCCAGCAGTTTAGGCAGGGGGTATGGCTACACCTTC	CASSLGRGYGYTF
TRBJ1-1	TRBV5-1	NA	TRBD1	TGCGCCAGCAACTACGGGACAGGGTTGACAGAAGCTTTCTTT	CASNYGTGLTEAFF
TRBJ2-1	TRBV6-4	NA	TRBD2	TGTGCCAGCAGTGTCCTAGCGGGGGGTCAATATAAGTCAGAGCAGTTCTTC	CASSVLAGGQYKSEQFF
TRBJ2-1	TRBV9	NA	TRBD2	TGTGCCGGATCTAGCGGGAGCTCCTACAATGAGCAGTTCTTC	CAGSSGSSYNEQFF
TRBJ2-5	TRBV5-1	NA	TRBD2	TGCGCCAGCAGCCCTACCCTAGCGGGAGGCGGTGAGACCCAGTACTTC	CASSPTLAGGGETQYF
TRBJ2-7	TRBV7-8	NA	TRBD1	TGTGCCAGCAGCTGGGGACAGACGATATACTACGAGCAGTACTTC	CASSWGQTIYYEQYF
TRBJ2-7	TRBV29-1	NA	TRBD1	TGCAGCGTTGAAACGGGACAGGCCTACGAGCAGTACTTC	CSVETGQAYEQYF
TRBJ2-7	TRBV6-5	NA	TRBD2	TGTGCCAGCAGTTACTCCCTAGCGGGAGACGAGCAGTACTTC	CASSYSLAGDEQYF
TRBJ2-7	TRBV6-5	once	NA	TGTGCCAGCAGTTTGGAGGGCGGGTCCTACGAGCAGTACTTC	CASSLEGGSYEQYF
TRBJ2-1	TRBV4-1	few	TRBD2	TGCGCCAGCAGCCAAACGCTAATACCGGGACTAGCAGACAATGAGCAGTTCTTC	CASSQTLIPGLADNEQFF
TRBJ2-2	TRBV5-1	NA	TRBD1	TGCGCCAGCAGCTTGGGGACAGGTAGAACCGGGGAGCTGTTTTTT	CASSLGTGRTGELFF
TRBJ1-5	TRBV27	NA	NA	TGTGCCAGCAGTTTGGGGGCCTATCAGCCCCAGCATTTT	CASSLGAYQPQHF
TRBJ2-2	TRBV29-1	NA	NA	TGCAGCGTTGACGGGCAGGGGAACACCGGGGAGCTGTTTTTT	CSVDGQGNTGELFF
TRBJ1-3	TRBV30	few	NA	TGTGCCTGGAGGCCCGGAGGGCACATCTCTGGAAACACCATATATTTT	CAWRPGGHISGNTIYF
TRBJ2-7	TRBV5-8	NA	TRBD1	TGTGCCAGCAGCACCGACAGGGCGAGCTCCTACGAGCAGTACTTC	CASSTDRASSYEQYF
TRBJ1-5	TRBV30	NA	NA	TGTGCCTGGAGTGCAGGGGTTAAGGGGAATCAGCCCCAGCATTTT	CAWSAGVKGNQPQHF
TRBJ2-1	TRBV5-8	once	NA	TGTGCCAGCAGCTTGGCGGTAGTATACAATGAGCAGTTCTTC	CASSLAVVYNEQFF
TRBJ1-1	TRBV29-1	NA	TRBD1	TGCAGCGTTGAAGATTTCAGGGGGCTAAGAGCGAACACTGAAGCTTTCTTT	CSVEDFRGLRANTEAFF
TRBJ2-1	TRBV19	NA	TRBD1	TGTGCCAGTAGTACCTTCCCGGGACAGGGGGCCTACAATGAGCAGTTCTTC	CASSTFPGQGAYNEQFF
TRBJ2-7	TRBV19	NA	NA	TGTGCCAGTAGCCCTGACTACCTCTACGAGCAGTACTTC	CASSPDYLYEQYF
TRBJ2-5	TRBV30	NA	NA	TGTGCCTGGAGTGTACAGCTTGGGGAGACCCAGTACTTC	CAWSVQLGETQYF
TRBJ2-3	TRBV29-1	NA	TRBD1	TGCAGCGTCGAGACAGGGGAGGAGGGAGATACGCAGTATTTT	CSVETGEEGDTQYF
TRBJ1-1	TRBV29-1	NA	NA	TGCAGCGCCGGACAGTTGTACACTGAAGCTTTCTTT	CSAGQLYTEAFF
TRBJ1-5	TRBV4-1	NA	NA	TGCGCCAGCAGTCTCGAGGGGGGGGACATCTTTAATCAGCCCCAGCATTTT	CASSLEGGDIFNQPQHF
TRBJ1-2	TRBV27	NA	NA	TGTGCCAGCAGTCCCTTACAGGGAACGGACTATGGCTACACCTTC	CASSPLQGTDYGYTF
TRBJ1-2	TRBV14	once	NA	TGTGCCAGCAGCCAATTAAGGGGGTTAAACTATGGCTACACCTTC	CASSQLRGLNYGYTF
TRBJ1-2	TRBV6-4	NA	NA	TGTGCCAGCAGTCCTCCATCCCCGGTCCGCTACACCTTC	CASSPPSPVRYTF
TRBJ2-1	TRBV24-1	NA	NA	TGTGCCACCAGTCAGTCGAGGGATGAGCAGTTCTTC	CATSQSRDEQFF
TRBJ1-3	TRBV30	NA	NA	TGTGCCTGGAGTCCCACTGGAAACACCATATATTTT	CAWSPTGNTIYF
TRBJ1-4	TRBV28	NA	TRBD1	TGTGCCAGCAGTTGGGGGGACAGACCTAATGAAAAACTGTTTTTT	CASSWGDRPNEKLFF
TRBJ1-5	TRBV4-2	NA	TRBD1	TGTGCCAGCAGCCAAAGTACAGGGGAGAATCAGCCCCAGCATTTT	CASSQSTGENQPQHF
TRBJ2-7	TRBV28	NA	TRBD1	TGTGCCAGCAGTTTATCGGCCCGGACAGGGAAAGAGCAGTACTTC	CASSLSARTGKEQYF
TRBJ2-7	TRBV7-8	NA	NA	TGTGCCAGCAGCCCCACAGGGACCTCCTACGAGCAGTACTTC	CASSPTGTSYEQYF
TRBJ1-3	TRBV5-1	NA	NA	TGCGCCAGCAGCGAGCAGGGGTACAGCTCTGGAAACACCATATATTTT	CASSEQGYSSGNTIYF
TRBJ1-2	TRBV5-1	NA	TRBD1	TGCGCCAGCAGCGGCGACAGGGGAGCCTATGGCTACACCTTC	CASSGDRGAYGYTF
TRBJ2-3	TRBV5-1	NA	TRBD2	TGCGCCAGCAGCTCTAGCGGGAGCCCAGATACGCAGTATTTT	CASSSSGSPDTQYF
TRBJ1-1	TRBV28	NA	NA	TGTGCCAGCCGCCTATGGGGGGGTTTGGGCACTGAAGCTTTCTTT	CASRLWGGLGTEAFF
TRBJ1-1	TRBV7-9	NA	NA	TGTGCCAGCAAGGAGACAGGCCCGGGCACTGAAGCTTTCTTT	CASKETGPGTEAFF
TRBJ1-1	TRBV7-3	few	NA	TGTGCCAGCAGCTTAAGTAATGGACTTGAAGCTTTCTTT	CASSLSNGLEAFF
TRBJ2-1	TRBV28	NA	NA	TGTGCCAGCAGGGGGGGTAGGGGCCCCTACAATGAGCAGTTCTTC	CASRGGRGPYNEQFF
TRBJ2-7	TRBV5-1	NA	NA	TGCGCCAGCAGCCTCGGTCAATCCCCCTACGAGCAGTACTTC	CASSLGQSPYEQYF
TRBJ2-7	TRBV10-1	NA	NA	TGCGCCAGCAGTGTGGCAGGATCCCCCTACGAGCAGTACTTC	CASSVAGSPYEQYF
TRBJ1-1	TRBV19	NA	NA	TGTGCCAGTAGTATTGGGCCGGGACTGAGTCCTTTCTTT	CASSIGPGLSPFF
TRBJ1-1	TRBV19	NA	NA	TGTGCCAGTAGTAGGCAGGGGCAGGAGAACACTGAAGCTTTCTTT	CASSRQGQENTEAFF
TRBJ1-5	TRBV2	NA	NA	TGTGCCAGCAGTCAGGACAGAAATAGCAATCAGCCCCAGCATTTT	CASSQDRNSNQPQHF
TRBJ2-1	TRBV5-1	NA	NA	TGCGCCAGCGGTTCGGGGGACGATAACAATGAGCAGTTCTTC	CASGSGDDNNEQFF
TRBJ2-7	TRBV7-2	NA	TRBD2	TGTGCCAGCAGACTAGCGGGAGTAGGTTCCTACGAGCAGTACTTC	CASRLAGVGSYEQYF
TRBJ2-5	TRBV9	NA	TRBD1	TGTGCCAGCAGCATCGGGACAGGGGGTTTACAAGAGACCCAGTACTTC	CASSIGTGGLQETQYF